This entry lists 14 T cell receptor beta chains sequenced from one sample in a study of cytomegalovirus exposure and HLA in healthy donors. Both 60 Vbeta primers and 13 Jbeta primers went into the PCR. Method: immunoSEQ multiplex PCR; TCRdb's copy keeps in-frame clones and lacks some. The data contain about 190,000 clones, roughly 84% of them seen just once; the ten biggest clones take up 0.2% to 0.3%. The specimen was PBMCs. These receptors were obtained from a boy aged 5 to 17 in good health and CMV-seronegative.

The chain uses TRBV21-1 and TRBJ1-2; TRBD1 reflects the table's D call only, with no check against the DNA. TRBV21-1 is a known pseudogene. This CDR3 is 16 amino acids long. CDR3 DNA sequence: TGTGCCAGCAGCAAAGACGACAGGGGATCCCCTTTCCGCTACACCTTC. It specifies CASSKDDRGSPFRYTF.

With regard to this clone: Other DNA sequences in this specimen translate into the identical CDR3. The V call is TRBV5-1, the J call TRBJ1-4; D possibly corresponds to TRBD1 (5 bases). Trimming shortened V by 0 bases and J by 4 bases, and 7 bases separated the two germline ends. The CDR3 spans 14 residues. CDR1 SGHRS and CDR2 YFSETQ come from the germline V gene. In nucleotides, the CDR3 is TGCGCCAGCAGCTTGGGACAGTTTAATGAAAAACTGTTTTTT. It translates to CASSLGQFNEKLFF.

V is TRBV15 and J is TRBJ1-1; D is unresolved. The CDR3 is 14 amino acids. V was trimmed by 0 bases and J by 2 bases, leaving 7 bases between them. CDR1 and CDR2 from the germline V gene are LNHNV and YYDKDF (reference sequence). The CDR3 region is CATSRDISNTEAFF. The CDR3 region has the DNA TGTGCCACCAGCAGAGATATCAGTAACACTGAAGCTTTCTTT.

V and J are TRBV30 and TRBJ1-5, with D maybe TRBD1 (5 bases). Germline V lookup: CDR1 GTSNPN, CDR2 SVGIG (reference sequence). The V and J ends lost 8 bases and 4 bases respectively, with 12 bases between them. The CDR3 runs 12 residues. The CDR3 loop is CAGGGGNQPQHF. CDR3 sequence (DNA): TGTGCCGGGGGGGGTGGTAATCAGCCCCAGCATTTT.

This clone appeared a few times. The CDR3 is CASTWPGSAGNQPQHF. CDR3 in DNA: TGTGCCAGCACCTGGCCGGGGTCCGCTGGCAATCAGCCCCAGCATTTT. The rearrangement uses TRBV28 and TRBJ1-5; D is ambiguous. Germline CDR1 MDHEN, CDR2 SYDVKM. V dropped 7 bases and J dropped 2 bases, with 18 bases sitting between them. The CDR3 covers 16 residues.

The V and J genes are TRBV2 and TRBJ1-5, with D perhaps matching TRBD1 (5 bases). From germline, CDR1 is SNHLY and CDR2 FYNNEI. Between the trimmed V and J ends, which lost 6 bases and 3 bases, there was a span of 12 bases. The CDR3 consists of 14 residues. The CDR3 nucleotides read TGTGCCAGCAGGGCGGGACGCCCCAATCAGCCCCAGCATTTT. This translates into CASRAGRPNQPQHF. The whole variable domain, remainder taken from reference TRBV2 and TRBJ1-5, is EPEVTQTPSHQVTQMGQEVILRCVPISNHLYFYWYRQILGQKVEFLVSFYNNEISEKSEIFDDQFSVERPDGSNFTLKIRSTKLEDSAMYFCASRAGRPNQPQHFGDGTRLSIL.

The chain links TRBV5-1 to TRBJ2-1; possible D gene TRBD1, 5 bases. V lost 3 bases and J 7 bases, leaving 5 bases between the germline ends. The CDR3 has 11 residues. Germline V gives CDR1 SGHRS, CDR2 YFSETQ. CDR3 protein: CASSSGNEQFF. In DNA form, the CDR3 reads TGCGCCAGCAGCTCAGGGAATGAGCAGTTCTTC.

The chain employs TRBV19 and TRBJ2-1; no firm D call. The CDR3 has 15 residues. V lost 5 bases and J lost 6, with 17 bases in between. Looked up from germline, CDR1 is LNHDA and CDR2 is SQIVND (reference sequence). CDR3 sequence (DNA): TGTGCCAGTAGTTCCCGCCCCCCGCAGTCCAATGAGCAGTTCTTC. It codes for CASSSRPPQSNEQFF.

The chain has TRBV12-5 and TRBJ2-3; 14 positions agree with TRBD2. Germline assignment: CDR1 LGHNT and CDR2 FRNRAP. Germline trimming cut 0 bases from V and 4 bases from J; bases unmatched to any gene: 6. CDR3 length equals 18 residues. CDR3 in amino acids: CASGLVSGTSGSSDTQYF. CDR3 bases: TGTGCTAGTGGTTTGGTATCCGGGACTAGCGGGAGCTCAGATACGCAGTATTTT.

The chain uses TRBV6-1 and TRBJ2-7, with D perhaps matching TRBD1 (5 bases). CDR1 is MNHNS and CDR2 is SASEGT in the germline V gene. Trimming took off 3 bases at V and 2 bases at J, with 8 bases between the two ends. CDR3 length equals 13 residues. CDR3 protein: CASSDGRAYEQYF. In nucleotides, the CDR3 is TGTGCCAGCAGTGATGGCAGGGCCTACGAGCAGTACTTC.

This chain connects TRBV18 to TRBJ1-3, with 7 bases fitting TRBD1. V trimming: 4 bases; J trimming: 1 base; junction bases outside the gene matches: 4. The CDR3 is 15 amino acids. Germline CDR1 reads KGHSH; CDR2 reads LQKENI. CDR3 DNA sequence: TGTGCCAGCTCACTCCCGACAGGGTCTGGAAACACCATATATTTT. Amino acid sequence: CASSLPTGSGNTIYF.

The chain joins TRBV2 to TRBJ2-7; D gene unclear. Germline V gene sequence: CDR1 SNHLY, CDR2 FYNNEI. V was trimmed by 3 bases and J by 4 bases, leaving 22 bases between them. The CDR3 extends over 17 amino acids. The CDR3 coding sequence is TGTGCCAGCAGTGATATTGGCCAGCGAATCTCTGGGTACGAGCAGTACTTC. It yields the protein CASSDIGQRISGYEQYF.

The chain recombines TRBV6-5 with TRBJ1-1; 9 nucleotides agree with TRBD1. Germline values: CDR1 MNHEY, CDR2 SVGAGI. There are 12 residues in the CDR3. Unmatched junction bases numbered 1, after V lost 8 bases and J lost 3 bases. The CDR3 here is CASRDRDTEAFF. CDR3 sequence (DNA): TGTGCCAGCCGGGACAGGGACACTGAAGCTTTCTTT.

The V gene is TRBV5-5, the J gene TRBJ1-4; possible D gene TRBD1, 6 bases. Looked up from germline, CDR1 is SGHKS and CDR2 is YYEKEE (reference sequence). The ends were cut back, 1 base at V and 8 bases at J, with 15 bases in the middle. The CDR3 is 15 residues long. Here the CDR3 reads CASSLLQGIYEKLFF. DNA for the CDR3: TGTGCCAGCAGCTTGCTTCAGGGGATATACGAAAAACTGTTTTTT.